Listed below are T cell receptor beta chains from one sample, sequenced in a study of CD8 T cells in Susac syndrome. TCRdb analysed the immunoSEQ multiplex PCR reads with MiXCR anew, one entry per CDR3 protein. The repertoire holds approximately 200,000 distinct CDR3 sequences, with 92% as singletons. Sequenced sample: CD8+ T cells from PBMCs. All receptors derive from a human donor with multiple sclerosis. CDR3s include the opening cysteine and the closing phenylalanine or tryptophan. A D gene is named only where the DNA matches it firmly. Size values are once, few and many counts, or a class for expanded clones, and some rows have none.

v_call: TRBV12-3/TRBV12-4; cdr3_length: 14; d_call: NA; j_call: TRBJ1-1; clone_size: NA; cdr3_aa: CASRSGGFNTEAFF; cdr3_nt: TGTGCCAGCAGGTCGGGGGGCTTCAACACTGAAGCTTTCTTT
v_call: TRBV24-1; cdr3_length: 16; d_call: NA; j_call: TRBJ2-5; clone_size: NA; cdr3_aa: CATSDSYHRDQETQYF; cdr3_nt: TGTGCCACCAGTGATTCTTATCACAGGGACCAAGAGACCCAGTACTTC
v_call: TRBV7-2; cdr3_length: 17; d_call: TRBD1; j_call: TRBJ1-2; clone_size: NA; cdr3_aa: CASSPSPGQGADYGYTF; cdr3_nt: TGTGCCAGCAGCCCATCACCGGGACAGGGGGCCGACTATGGCTACACCTTC
v_call: TRBV4-1; cdr3_length: 16; d_call: TRBD2; j_call: TRBJ2-1; clone_size: NA; cdr3_aa: CASSHPGLASYNEQFF; cdr3_nt: TGCGCCAGCAGCCACCCGGGACTAGCCTCCTACAATGAGCAGTTCTTC
v_call: TRBV6-5; cdr3_length: 14; d_call: NA; j_call: TRBJ2-7; clone_size: NA; cdr3_aa: CASSFSPGSHEQYF; cdr3_nt: TGTGCCAGCAGTTTTTCCCCGGGTAGCCACGAGCAGTACTTC
v_call: TRBV6-5; cdr3_length: 15; d_call: TRBD1; j_call: TRBJ2-5; clone_size: NA; cdr3_aa: CASSYSDRAQETQYF; cdr3_nt: TGTGCCAGCAGTTACTCGGACAGGGCCCAAGAGACCCAGTACTTC
v_call: TRBV20-1; cdr3_length: 13; d_call: NA; j_call: TRBJ2-7; clone_size: NA; cdr3_aa: CSAREFNTYEQYF; cdr3_nt: TGCAGTGCTAGAGAGTTTAACACCTACGAGCAGTACTTC
v_call: TRBV7-9; cdr3_length: 14; d_call: NA; j_call: TRBJ2-5; clone_size: NA; cdr3_aa: CASRRQGTQETQYF; cdr3_nt: TGTGCCAGCAGACGCCAAGGCACTCAAGAGACCCAGTACTTC
v_call: TRBV7-9; cdr3_length: 16; d_call: NA; j_call: TRBJ2-7; clone_size: NA; cdr3_aa: CASSFPGTPSGYEQYF; cdr3_nt: TGTGCCAGCAGCTTTCCCGGGACACCGTCCGGGTACGAGCAGTACTTC
v_call: TRBV9; cdr3_length: 13; d_call: NA; j_call: TRBJ2-7; clone_size: NA; cdr3_aa: CASSVDSGYEQYF; cdr3_nt: TGTGCCAGCAGCGTAGATTCAGGGTACGAGCAGTACTTC
v_call: TRBV27; cdr3_length: 14; d_call: NA; j_call: TRBJ2-7; clone_size: NA; cdr3_aa: CASSLSDGPYEQYF; cdr3_nt: TGTGCCAGCAGTTTATCGGACGGTCCCTACGAGCAGTACTTC
v_call: TRBV11-2; cdr3_length: 16; d_call: NA; j_call: TRBJ2-7; clone_size: few; cdr3_aa: CASSPALGTFSYEQYF; cdr3_nt: TGTGCCAGCAGCCCCGCCTTAGGAACGTTCTCCTACGAGCAGTACTTC
v_call: TRBV11-2; cdr3_length: 12; d_call: NA; j_call: TRBJ2-7; clone_size: NA; cdr3_aa: CASGLPAYEQYF; cdr3_nt: TGTGCCAGTGGACTCCCGGCCTACGAGCAGTACTTC
v_call: TRBV4-1; cdr3_length: 16; d_call: TRBD1; j_call: TRBJ2-5; clone_size: once; cdr3_aa: CASSQVGVDREETQYF; cdr3_nt: TGCGCCAGCAGCCAAGTCGGAGTGGACAGGGAAGAGACCCAGTACTTC
v_call: TRBV2; cdr3_length: 14; d_call: TRBD1; j_call: TRBJ1-4; clone_size: NA; cdr3_aa: CASSEGQSNEKLFF; cdr3_nt: TGTGCCAGCAGTGAGGGACAGTCTAATGAAAAACTGTTTTTT
v_call: TRBV7-9; cdr3_length: 13; d_call: NA; j_call: TRBJ2-1; clone_size: NA; cdr3_aa: CASSPSLHNEQFF; cdr3_nt: TGTGCCAGCAGCCCGTCCCTCCACAATGAGCAGTTCTTC
v_call: TRBV7-9; cdr3_length: 16; d_call: TRBD2; j_call: TRBJ2-1; clone_size: NA; cdr3_aa: CASSEWSGGRVDEQFF; cdr3_nt: TGTGCCAGCAGCGAATGGTCGGGAGGGCGCGTCGATGAGCAGTTCTTC
v_call: TRBV30; cdr3_length: 13; d_call: TRBD1; j_call: TRBJ1-1; clone_size: NA; cdr3_aa: CAADRGLGTEAFF; cdr3_nt: TGTGCCGCCGACAGGGGGCTGGGCACTGAAGCTTTCTTT
v_call: TRBV9; cdr3_length: 12; d_call: NA; j_call: TRBJ2-6; clone_size: NA; cdr3_aa: CASSQGANVLTF; cdr3_nt: TGTGCCAGCAGTCAAGGGGCCAACGTCCTGACTTTC
v_call: TRBV4-3; cdr3_length: 16; d_call: NA; j_call: TRBJ2-1; clone_size: NA; cdr3_aa: CASSPGIGLANNEQFF; cdr3_nt: TGCGCCAGCAGCCCCGGAATCGGGCTAGCGAACAATGAGCAGTTCTTC
v_call: TRBV7-9; cdr3_length: 18; d_call: TRBD2; j_call: TRBJ2-1; clone_size: NA; cdr3_aa: CASSLTSGETPSYNEQFF; cdr3_nt: TGTGCCAGCAGCCTTACTAGCGGGGAAACGCCTTCCTACAATGAGCAGTTCTTC
v_call: TRBV7-9; cdr3_length: 17; d_call: NA; j_call: TRBJ2-5; clone_size: once; cdr3_aa: CASSPGWGPRDQETQYF; cdr3_nt: TGTGCCAGCAGCCCCGGTTGGGGCCCGCGGGACCAAGAGACCCAGTACTTC
v_call: TRBV2; cdr3_length: 15; d_call: NA; j_call: TRBJ2-4; clone_size: NA; cdr3_aa: CADKRFGTSKNIQYF; cdr3_nt: TGTGCGGATAAAAGGTTCGGAACATCCAAAAACATTCAGTACTTC
v_call: TRBV7-8; cdr3_length: 15; d_call: TRBD2; j_call: TRBJ2-7; clone_size: NA; cdr3_aa: CASRASGGEFYEQYF; cdr3_nt: TGTGCCAGCAGAGCCTCCGGGGGGGAATTCTACGAGCAGTACTTC
v_call: TRBV9; cdr3_length: 14; d_call: TRBD1; j_call: TRBJ1-5; clone_size: once; cdr3_aa: CASSVEGGPQPQHF; cdr3_nt: TGTGCCAGCAGCGTAGAAGGGGGCCCTCAGCCCCAGCATTTT
v_call: TRBV30; cdr3_length: 12; d_call: NA; j_call: TRBJ2-1; clone_size: NA; cdr3_aa: CAWGDSGNEQFF; cdr3_nt: TGTGCCTGGGGGGACAGCGGGAATGAGCAGTTCTTC
v_call: TRBV4-1; cdr3_length: 15; d_call: NA; j_call: TRBJ2-7; clone_size: NA; cdr3_aa: CASSPSSQYSYEQYF; cdr3_nt: TGCGCCAGCAGCCCATCTTCCCAATACTCCTACGAGCAGTACTTC
v_call: TRBV5-1; cdr3_length: 16; d_call: TRBD1; j_call: TRBJ2-7; clone_size: NA; cdr3_aa: CASSDGQGASSYEQYF; cdr3_nt: TGCGCCAGCAGCGACGGACAGGGGGCGAGCTCCTACGAGCAGTACTTC
v_call: TRBV20-1; cdr3_length: 13; d_call: NA; j_call: TRBJ2-7; clone_size: NA; cdr3_aa: CSARDGSSYEQYF; cdr3_nt: TGCAGTGCTAGGGACGGGAGCTCCTACGAGCAGTACTTC
v_call: TRBV7-8; cdr3_length: 15; d_call: NA; j_call: TRBJ1-4; clone_size: NA; cdr3_aa: CASSLSWGRAEKLFF; cdr3_nt: TGTGCCAGCAGTCTGAGTTGGGGTCGAGCCGAAAAACTGTTTTTT
v_call: TRBV6-5; cdr3_length: 15; d_call: NA; j_call: TRBJ2-7; clone_size: NA; cdr3_aa: CASSYGGWRSYEQYF; cdr3_nt: TGTGCCAGCAGTTACGGCGGGTGGAGGTCCTACGAGCAGTACTTC
v_call: TRBV6-5; cdr3_length: 14; d_call: NA; j_call: TRBJ2-7; clone_size: NA; cdr3_aa: CASSFSAGTYEQYF; cdr3_nt: TGTGCCAGCAGTTTCTCAGCGGGTACCTACGAGCAGTACTTC
v_call: TRBV13; cdr3_length: 14; d_call: NA; j_call: TRBJ2-3; clone_size: NA; cdr3_aa: CASSRTPSTDTQYF; cdr3_nt: TGTGCCAGCAGCCGGACTCCTAGCACAGATACGCAGTATTTT
v_call: TRBV13; cdr3_length: 16; d_call: NA; j_call: TRBJ1-1; clone_size: once; cdr3_aa: CASSRRSVRDLHEAFF; cdr3_nt: TGTGCCAGCAGCCGACGCTCCGTCCGGGACCTCCACGAAGCTTTCTTT
v_call: TRBV4-3; cdr3_length: 15; d_call: TRBD1; j_call: TRBJ1-6; clone_size: NA; cdr3_aa: CASSPGQGAGSPLHF; cdr3_nt: TGCGCCAGCAGCCCCGGACAGGGGGCGGGCTCACCCCTCCACTTT
v_call: TRBV7-9; cdr3_length: 12; d_call: NA; j_call: TRBJ1-1; clone_size: few; cdr3_aa: CASSAPTTEAFF; cdr3_nt: TGTGCCAGCAGCGCCCCTACCACTGAAGCTTTCTTT
v_call: TRBV27; cdr3_length: 13; d_call: NA; j_call: TRBJ2-7; clone_size: NA; cdr3_aa: CASSWSPSYEQYF; cdr3_nt: TGTGCCAGCAGTTGGTCCCCCTCCTACGAGCAGTACTTC
v_call: TRBV20-1; cdr3_length: 16; d_call: TRBD1; j_call: TRBJ1-1; clone_size: NA; cdr3_aa: CSAPILNGQADTEAFF; cdr3_nt: TGCAGTGCACCGATATTGAACGGACAGGCAGACACTGAAGCTTTCTTT
v_call: TRBV7-9; cdr3_length: 14; d_call: TRBD2; j_call: TRBJ2-7; clone_size: NA; cdr3_aa: CASRPSSGDYEQYF; cdr3_nt: TGTGCCAGCAGACCTTCTAGCGGGGACTACGAGCAGTACTTC
v_call: TRBV6-2/TRBV6-3; cdr3_length: 15; d_call: NA; j_call: TRBJ2-7; clone_size: NA; cdr3_aa: CASRYPLAGFNEQYF; cdr3_nt: TGTGCCAGCAGGTATCCCCTAGCTGGGTTCAACGAGCAGTACTTC
v_call: TRBV13; cdr3_length: 15; d_call: NA; j_call: TRBJ2-2; clone_size: NA; cdr3_aa: CASSFAAANTGELFF; cdr3_nt: TGTGCCAGCAGCTTTGCAGCGGCGAACACCGGGGAGCTGTTTTTT
v_call: TRBV29-1; cdr3_length: 15; d_call: NA; j_call: TRBJ1-4; clone_size: NA; cdr3_aa: CSVLPSISTNEKLFF; cdr3_nt: TGCAGCGTGTTACCCAGTATCTCAACTAATGAAAAACTGTTTTTT
v_call: TRBV12-3/TRBV12-4; cdr3_length: 15; d_call: NA; j_call: TRBJ2-1; clone_size: once; cdr3_aa: CASSPMLLRSNEQFF; cdr3_nt: TGTGCCAGCAGTCCCATGCTACTACGGAGCAATGAGCAGTTCTTC
v_call: TRBV20-1; cdr3_length: 16; d_call: NA; j_call: TRBJ2-1; clone_size: NA; cdr3_aa: CSASPNGGLAYNEQFF; cdr3_nt: TGCAGTGCTTCCCCTAATGGGGGGCTGGCCTACAATGAGCAGTTCTTC
v_call: TRBV29-1; cdr3_length: 11; d_call: NA; j_call: TRBJ2-1; clone_size: NA; cdr3_aa: CSVSQGNEQFF; cdr3_nt: TGCAGCGTCTCTCAGGGTAATGAGCAGTTCTTC
v_call: TRBV4-1; cdr3_length: 14; d_call: NA; j_call: TRBJ1-2; clone_size: once; cdr3_aa: CASSQGGGFYGYTF; cdr3_nt: TGCGCCAGCAGCCAAGGCGGGGGATTCTATGGCTACACCTTC
v_call: TRBV12-3/TRBV12-4; cdr3_length: 12; d_call: NA; j_call: TRBJ1-2; clone_size: NA; cdr3_aa: CASSLKGWGYTF; cdr3_nt: TGTGCCAGCAGTTTAAAGGGATGGGGCTACACCTTC
v_call: TRBV29-1; cdr3_length: 10; d_call: NA; j_call: TRBJ2-3; clone_size: NA; cdr3_aa: CSVEWDTQYF; cdr3_nt: TGCAGCGTTGAATGGGATACGCAGTATTTT
v_call: TRBV19; cdr3_length: 13; d_call: NA; j_call: TRBJ1-2; clone_size: NA; cdr3_aa: CASSPGAGYGYTF; cdr3_nt: TGTGCCAGTAGTCCGGGGGCGGGCTATGGCTACACCTTC
v_call: TRBV4-3; cdr3_length: 14; d_call: NA; j_call: TRBJ2-7; clone_size: NA; cdr3_aa: CASSQDREGYEQYF; cdr3_nt: TGCGCCAGCAGCCAAGACAGAGAGGGCTACGAGCAGTACTTC
v_call: TRBV18; cdr3_length: 14; d_call: NA; j_call: TRBJ2-2; clone_size: NA; cdr3_aa: CASSPPEGTGELFF; cdr3_nt: TGTGCCAGCTCACCACCAGAAGGCACCGGGGAGCTGTTTTTT
v_call: TRBV9; cdr3_length: 15; d_call: NA; j_call: TRBJ1-1; clone_size: NA; cdr3_aa: CASSAGLHRETEAFF; cdr3_nt: TGTGCCAGCAGCGCCGGACTTCACAGGGAAACTGAAGCTTTCTTT
v_call: TRBV10-3; cdr3_length: 14; d_call: NA; j_call: TRBJ2-2; clone_size: NA; cdr3_aa: CAISVGLYTGELFF; cdr3_nt: TGTGCCATCAGTGTTGGCCTGTACACCGGGGAGCTGTTTTTT
v_call: TRBV27; cdr3_length: 13; d_call: NA; j_call: TRBJ2-7; clone_size: NA; cdr3_aa: CASSLYGSYEQYF; cdr3_nt: TGTGCCAGCAGTTTATATGGCTCCTACGAGCAGTACTTC
v_call: TRBV7-6; cdr3_length: 17; d_call: TRBD2; j_call: TRBJ2-7; clone_size: NA; cdr3_aa: CASSPHILAGASYEQYF; cdr3_nt: TGTGCCAGCAGCCCACACATTCTAGCGGGAGCCTCCTACGAGCAGTACTTC
v_call: TRBV7-8; cdr3_length: 14; d_call: NA; j_call: TRBJ2-1; clone_size: NA; cdr3_aa: CASSSRLHENEQFF; cdr3_nt: TGTGCCAGCAGCTCACGCCTACACGAGAATGAGCAGTTCTTC
v_call: TRBV5-1; cdr3_length: 11; d_call: NA; j_call: TRBJ2-3; clone_size: NA; cdr3_aa: CASSLAGREYF; cdr3_nt: TGCGCCAGCAGCTTGGCGGGAAGGGAGTATTTT
v_call: TRBV4-3; cdr3_length: 16; d_call: TRBD2; j_call: TRBJ2-7; clone_size: NA; cdr3_aa: CASSQGLAAPLYEQYF; cdr3_nt: TGCGCCAGCAGCCAAGGACTAGCGGCCCCCTTATACGAGCAGTACTTC
v_call: TRBV19; cdr3_length: 17; d_call: NA; j_call: TRBJ1-5; clone_size: NA; cdr3_aa: CASSGTILQRGNQPQHF; cdr3_nt: TGTGCCAGTAGTGGGACAATATTGCAGAGGGGCAATCAGCCCCAGCATTTT
v_call: TRBV3-1; cdr3_length: 16; d_call: NA; j_call: TRBJ1-1; clone_size: NA; cdr3_aa: CASSPKLPGPNTEAFF; cdr3_nt: TGTGCCAGCAGCCCAAAACTGCCAGGACCGAACACTGAAGCTTTCTTT